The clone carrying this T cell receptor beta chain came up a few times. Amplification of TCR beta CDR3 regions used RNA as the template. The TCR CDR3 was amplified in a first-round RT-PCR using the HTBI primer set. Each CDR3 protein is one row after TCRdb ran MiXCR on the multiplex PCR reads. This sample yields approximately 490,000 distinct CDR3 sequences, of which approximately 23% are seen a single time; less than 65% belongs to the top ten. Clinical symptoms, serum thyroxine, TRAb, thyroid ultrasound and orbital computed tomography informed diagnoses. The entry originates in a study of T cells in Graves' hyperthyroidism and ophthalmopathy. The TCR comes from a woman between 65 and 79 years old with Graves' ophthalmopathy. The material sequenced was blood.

The CDR3 region is CASSLLRGPNTGELFF. The CDR3 DNA is TGTGCCAGCAGCTTACTGAGGGGACCTAACACCGGGGAGCTGTTTTTT. V is TRBV11-2 and J is TRBJ2-2; D is tentatively TRBD1 or TRBD2 (5 bases each). V was clipped by 2 bases and J by 2 bases, with 12 bases between them. Germline V gene data show CDR1 as SGHAT and CDR2 as FQNNGV. CDR3 length: 16 residues. The full variable domain, rest sourced from reference TRBV11-2 and TRBJ2-2, is EAGVAQSPRYKIIEKRQSVAFWCNPISGHATLYWYQQILGQGPKLLIQFQNNGVVDDSQLPKDRFSAERLKGVDSTLKIQPAKLEDSAVYLCASSLLRGPNTGELFFGEGSRLTVL.